The clone carrying this T cell receptor (beta chain) occurred once. This sample is part of a study of blood T cell repertoires in COVID-19. Study as a whole: Acute and convalescent COVID-19 specimens originated in the United States, Italy and Spain. The cDNA or gDNA used as material had been derived from T cells, B-cell-depleted T cells, or PBMCs.

Original analysis: How many nucleated cells were present was estimated from reference gene primer amplification. This table comes from immunoSEQ multiplex PCR, and its TCRdb copy is limited to in-frame clones, with some not included. V and J calls and clone size are copied from that table; D and trimming were computed from the DNA. The sample lists some 210,000 clones, roughly 90% occurring once. In assigning cohorts, the study relied on participant-reported clinical history. Looked up from germline, CDR1 is SGHTA and CDR2 is FQGNSA. Trimming cost V 5 bases and J 3 bases, with 8 bases left between them. The CDR3 loop spans 13 amino acids.

The sequencing sample was made of PBMCs or T cells enriched from blood (not recorded which). V usage is TRBV7-2 and J usage is TRBJ1-5; weak D call: TRBD1 (6 bases). The TCR originated in a man in his late teens or twenties with acute COVID-19. The CDR3 reads CASSRQANQPQHF. The CDR3 nucleotides read TGTGCCAGCAGCCGACAGGCCAATCAGCCCCAGCATTTT.